One and the same sample provided the 30 T cell receptor beta chains below, sequenced in a study of T cells in women clearing cervical HPV infection. Sequencing was performed with immunoSEQ multiplex PCR; in TCRdb, only in-frame clones are kept and a portion is missing. This sample carries 25,000 to 35,000 clones, with about 8.8% going to the ten biggest clones. Sample: blood buffy coat. These receptor sequences come from a woman between 18 and 70 years old with a cervical HPV16 infection that either progressed to CIN3+ or cleared (not recorded which).

A note on this clone: The read gets to within 3 residues of the CDR3 end, and the germline J gene fills in the rest. The gene calls are TRBV18 and TRBJ2-7; D is uncertain. The CDR3 is 13 amino acids. Germline CDR1 reads KGHSH; CDR2 reads LQKENI. V lost 0 bases and J lost 3, with 6 bases in between. The CDR3 DNA, read in part, is TGTGCCAGCTCACCACCTTCCTACTACGAG. Protein: CASSPPSYYE. The CDR3 in its entirety is CASSPPSYYEQYF.

A note on this clone: The CDR3 goes on 3 residues after the read ends, and that part is filled in from the germline J gene. This chain joins TRBV7-7 and TRBJ1-1, with D hard to call. V was shortened by 1 base and J by 1 base, with 4 bases between the two germline ends. CDR3 length equals 13 residues. The germline V gene encodes CDR1 SSHAT and CDR2 FNYEAQ (reference sequence). This CDR3 reads CASSLVQNTEAFF. CDR3 DNA (partial): TGTGCCAGCAGCTTAGTCCAGAACACTGAA. Full variable domain (rest looked up from reference TRBV7-7 and TRBJ1-1): GAGVSQSPRYKVTKRGQDVTLRCDPISSHATLYWYQQALGQGPEFLTYFNYEAQPDKSGLPSDRFSAERPEGSISTLTIQRTEQRDSAMYRCASSLVQNTEAFFGQGTRLTVV.

Comment on this clone: The read terminates 3 residues ahead of where the CDR3 ends, so the germline J gene completes it. The V gene is TRBV5-4, the J gene TRBJ1-2; 7 bases fit TRBD1. Looked up from germline, CDR1 is SGHNT and CDR2 is YYREEE (reference sequence). J was trimmed by 5 bases and V by 6 bases; bases with no gene match: 16. CDR3 length: 16 residues. The sequenced CDR3 bases are TGTGCCAGCACCACCGAGACAGGGATGAGACTATATGGC. Translation gives CASTTETGMRLYG. The CDR3 in its entirety is CASTTETGMRLYGYTF.

In the case of this clone: The CDR3 is cut off 3 residues early in the read; its end comes from the germline J gene. This rearrangement joins TRBV2 to TRBJ1-2; 7 positions match TRBD1. CDR3 size: 12 residues. After removal of 6 bases from V and 4 bases from J, the junction contained 2 bases not matched to a gene. Germline V gene sequence: CDR1 SNHLY, CDR2 FYNNEI. The CDR3 sequence: CASSRDSYGYTF. CDR3 DNA, as far as it was read: TGTGCCAGCAGCAGGGACAGCTATGGC.

A remark on this clone: Read data end 3 residues before the CDR3 end; the end is taken from the germline J gene. The chain uses TRBV5-1 and TRBJ1-4; D might be TRBD1 (5 bases). V was clipped by 0 bases and J by 6 bases, with 15 bases between them. The CDR3 is made up of 16 amino acids. Per germline, CDR1 SGHRS and CDR2 YFSETQ. The CDR3 spells CASSLEGSLGDEKLFF. The DNA read from the CDR3 is TGCGCCAGCAGCTTGGAAGGGTCCTTAGGGGATGAAAAA.

With respect to this clone: The missing CDR3 end, 3 residues past where the read stops, is filled in from the germline J gene. V is TRBV5-4 and J is TRBJ2-7, with 9 bases lining up with TRBD2. Trimming removed 4 bases from V and 3 bases from J; junction bases left unmatched: 8. From germline, CDR1 is SGHNT and CDR2 YYREEE (reference sequence). The CDR3 runs 15 residues. CDR3 in amino acids: CASSGGTSLSYEQYF. CDR3 DNA (partial): TGTGCCAGCAGCGGGGGGACTAGCCTGAGCTACGAG.

By frequency, this clone is medium-sized (0.01 to 0.1%). The read halts 3 residues ahead of the CDR3 end, with the missing end drawn from the germline J gene. The V and J genes are TRBV29-1 and TRBJ1-2, with D tentatively TRBD1 (5 bases). V was cut by 3 bases and J by 5 bases, with 13 bases left in between. Per germline, CDR1 SQVTM and CDR2 ANQGSEA. This CDR3 has 13 amino acids. The CDR3 loop is CSVDPGRSYGYTF. The sequenced CDR3 bases are TGCAGCGTTGACCCAGGGCGAAGTTATGGC.

As concerns this clone: The CDR3 extends 3 residues past the end of the read, so its final part is completed from the germline J gene. The chain is built from TRBV2 and TRBJ1-2; D call uncertain. This CDR3 contains 12 residues. V was trimmed by 3 bases and J by 4 bases, leaving 6 bases between them. Germline V gene lookup returns CDR1 SNHLY and CDR2 FYNNEI. The CDR3 here is CASSEGSYGYTF. The sequenced part of the CDR3 DNA is TGTGCCAGCAGTGAGGGCAGCTATGGC.

This clone is called medium-sized based on its frequency. The read gets to within 3 residues of the CDR3 end, and the germline J gene fills in the rest. V gene TRBV10-3 combines with J gene TRBJ1-1, with 8 bases identical to TRBD1. V was pared by 5 bases and J by 1 base, with 6 bases of the junction left unmatched. This CDR3 has 15 amino acids. Germline CDR1 ENHRY, CDR2 SYGVKD. CDR3: CAISSEDRGNTEAFF. The CDR3 bases that were read are TGTGCCATCAGTAGTGAAGACAGGGGGAACACTGAA.

A word on this clone: The read ends 3 residues before the CDR3 terminus; that terminus is restored from the germline J gene. The J gene is TRBJ1-1, the V gene TRBV7-3; D is uncertain. The CDR3 extends over 13 amino acids. Trimming left V 5 bases short and J 2 bases short, with 9 bases between. Per the germline V gene, CDR1 is SGHTA and CDR2 is FQGTGA. CDR3 in amino acids: CASSTQVNTEAFF. The CDR3 DNA, read in part, is TGTGCCAGCAGCACCCAGGTTAACACTGAA.

For this clone: With the read ending 3 residues before the CDR3 end, the germline J gene is used to fill in that end. The chain recombines TRBV6-2 or TRBV6-3 with TRBJ2-7; 11 nucleotides align to TRBD2. V lost 8 bases, J lost 6 bases, and 12 bases stayed unmatched. CDR3 size: 15 residues. Germline CDR1 MNHEY, CDR2 SVGEGT. CDR3 bases read: TGTGCCAGCGCCCCCCGGGGTAGCGGGGGGGCCGAG. It is translated as CASAPRGSGGAE. The CDR3 in its entirety is CASAPRGSGGAEQYF.

Comments on this clone: From the germline J gene comes the end of the CDR3, since the read stops 3 residues before it. The chain uses TRBV6-1 and TRBJ1-2; no clear D gene. CDR3 size: 12 residues. Per germline, CDR1 MNHNS and CDR2 SASEGT. The part of the CDR3 DNA that was read is TGTGCCAGCAGTGCCGCCCCGGGGGGC. This translates into CASSAAPGG. The entire CDR3 protein is CASSAAPGGYTF.

On this clone itself: The read gets to within 3 residues of the CDR3 end, and the germline J gene fills in the rest. The J gene is TRBJ1-2, the V gene TRBV7-9, with D tentatively TRBD1 (6 bases). The CDR3 contains 12 residues. The V and J ends lost 2 bases and 6 bases respectively, with 7 bases between them. Germline loops: CDR1 SEHNR, CDR2 FQNEAQ (reference sequence). CDR3 residues: CASSLQGNGYTF. Partial CDR3 DNA: TGTGCCAGCAGCTTACAGGGGAATGGC.

CDR3: CARETGSANYGYTF. The CDR3 DNA, read in part, is TGTGCCAGAGAAACAGGGTCAGCGAACTATGGC. The chain combines TRBV2 with TRBJ1-2; D may be TRBD1 (6 bases). The observed sequence ends 3 residues before the CDR3 terminus, with the missing tail filled in from the germline J gene. There are 14 residues in the CDR3. The germline gives CDR1 SNHLY, CDR2 FYNNEI. Trimming removed 9 bases from V and 2 bases from J, with 16 bases in between. Together with reference TRBV2 and TRBJ1-2, the CDR3 gives the full variable domain: EPEVTQTPSHQVTQMGQEVILRCVPISNHLYFYWYRQILGQKVEFLVSFYNNEISEKSEIFDDQFSVERPDGSNFTLKIRSTKLEDSAMYFCARETGSANYGYTFGSGTRLTVV.

As regards this clone: From the germline J gene comes the end of the CDR3, since the read stops 3 residues before it. The rearrangement uses TRBV2 and TRBJ1-2, with D unclear. The length of the CDR3 is 11 residues. The germline CDR1 and CDR2 sequences are SNHLY and FYNNEI. The CDR3 sequence is CASSNSYDYTF. The sequenced CDR3 bases are TGTGCCAGCAGCAACAGCTACGAC.

In the case of this clone: The read comes to an end 3 residues before the CDR3 does, leaving the germline J gene to fill in the end. The chain has TRBV30 and TRBJ1-2; 7 bases are a match to TRBD1. V shed 8 bases and J 3 bases; nucleotides not matched to a gene: 9. This CDR3 spans 13 amino acids. Germline CDR1 is GTSNPN and CDR2 is SVGIG (reference sequence). The DNA read from the CDR3 is TGTGCCACACGGACAGGTGGGGACTATGGC. This sequence encodes CATRTGGDYG. Given in full, the CDR3 is CATRTGGDYGYTF.

In the case of this clone: Read sequence stops 3 residues before the CDR3 end, and the germline J gene provides the missing end. J is TRBJ1-2 and V is TRBV7-3; D perhaps matches TRBD1 (5 bases). Germline CDR1 and CDR2: SGHTA and FQGTGA. CDR3 length: 15 residues. CDR3 bases read: TGTGCCAGCAGCTCCTCCGGGACTACCGGGGTTGAC. It codes for CASSSSGTTGVD. The full CDR3 reads CASSSSGTTGVDYTF.

In the case of this clone: The CDR3 end lies 3 residues beyond the end of the read and is filled in from the germline J gene. The chain links TRBV19 to TRBJ1-1, with 8 bases identical to TRBD1. V shed 3 bases, J shed 1 base, and the junction held 16 bases outside the gene matches. CDR1 is LNHDA and CDR2 is SQIVND in the germline V gene (reference sequence). CDR3 size: 19 residues. The CDR3 protein is CASSMLWQGAGNRNTEAFF. Incomplete CDR3 DNA: TGTGCCAGTAGTATGCTCTGGCAGGGGGCCGGTAATAGGAACACTGAA.

To note about this clone: The read is 3 residues too short to cover the CDR3 end, so that end is filled in from the germline J gene. The genes are TRBV11-1 and TRBJ1-2, with D perhaps TRBD1 (5 bases). The CDR3 is 15 residues long. In germline, CDR1 is SGHAT, CDR2 FQDESV (reference sequence). CDR3 protein: CASSLDGGTYNDYTF. The sequenced part of the CDR3 DNA is TGTGCCAGCAGCTTAGATGGGGGGACGTACAATGAC.

Regarding this clone: The CDR3 extends 3 residues past the end of the read, so its final part is completed from the germline J gene. The chain is built from TRBV5-1 and TRBJ1-1, with TRBD1 matching 10 bases. V gave up 4 bases and J gave up 3 bases; unmatched junction bases: 9. In germline, CDR1 is SGHRS, CDR2 YFSETQ. This CDR3 is built from 16 residues. Incomplete CDR3 DNA: TGCGCCAGCAGCCCGAGAATAGGACAGGGGGACACTGAA. This encodes CASSPRIGQGDTE. The CDR3 as a whole reads CASSPRIGQGDTEAFF.

With regard to this clone: The observed sequence ends 3 residues before the CDR3 terminus, with the missing tail filled in from the germline J gene. Other DNA variants within this sample encode the same CDR3. The chain joins TRBV19 to TRBJ1-2; possibly TRBD1 for D (5 bases). Trimming stripped 5 bases from V and 0 bases from J, with 7 bases between. This CDR3 spans 13 amino acids. Germline V gives CDR1 LNHDA, CDR2 SQIVND (reference sequence). CDR3 DNA, as far as it was read: TGTGCCAGTAGTCTACAGGCTAACTATGGC. Its protein is CASSLQANYG. The entire CDR3 protein is CASSLQANYGYTF.

Turning to this clone: With the read ending 3 residues before the CDR3 end, the germline J gene is used to fill in that end. This sequence joins TRBV18 and TRBJ1-2; D is unresolved. Germline values: CDR1 KGHSH, CDR2 LQKENI. The CDR3 is made up of 14 amino acids. The DNA read from the CDR3 is TGTGCCAGCTCACCGCTTCAAGCCACAGATACC. Encoded protein: CASSPLQATDT. The CDR3 reads in full as CASSPLQATDTYTF. The full variable domain, completed using reference TRBV18 and TRBJ1-2, is NAGVMQNPRHLVRRRGQEARLRCSPMKGHSHVYWYRQLPEEGLKFMVYLQKENIIDESGMPKERFSAEFPKEGPSILRIQQVVRGDSAAYFCASSPLQATDTYTFGSGTRLTVV.

For this clone: Read coverage stops 3 residues before the CDR3 terminus; the germline J gene supplies the remainder. The chain has TRBV19 and TRBJ1-2; no clear D gene. CDR1 and CDR2 from the germline V gene are LNHDA and SQIVND (reference sequence). The CDR3 sequence is 17 residues long. Partial CDR3 DNA: TGTGCCAGTAGTATCCAGGCTACTAGCGGTCCTTACAATGAC. Residues: CASSIQATSGPYND. The entire CDR3 protein is CASSIQATSGPYNDYTF.

As regards this clone: The CDR3 goes on 3 residues after the read ends, and that part is filled in from the germline J gene. The rearrangement joins TRBV7-9 to TRBJ2-5; tentatively, D is TRBD1 or TRBD2 (5 bases each). V lost 5 bases and J 1 base, leaving 11 bases between the germline ends. This CDR3 contains 14 residues. Germline CDR1 SEHNR, CDR2 FQNEAQ (reference sequence). Incomplete CDR3 DNA: TGTGCCAGCAGCCCAGAGGGGAGCCAAGAGACC. This gives the protein CASSPEGSQET. The whole CDR3 reads CASSPEGSQETQYF.

A word on this clone: The read gets to within 3 residues of the CDR3 end, and the germline J gene fills in the rest. The V call is TRBV7-2, the J call TRBJ2-3, with a weak D call TRBD1 (6 bases). This CDR3 comprises 14 residues. Looked up from germline, CDR1 is SGHTA and CDR2 is FQGNSA. The CDR3 here is CASSSRQAGGPQYF. Partial CDR3 DNA: TGTGCCAGCAGCTCAAGACAGGCTGGCGGGCCG.

Notes on this clone: The read falls 3 residues short of the CDR3 end, and the missing part is taken from the germline J gene. The V gene is TRBV30, the J gene TRBJ1-4; unclear D gene. V lost 4 bases, J lost 7 bases, and 13 bases lay in between. The CDR3 is 13 amino acids. The germline V gene encodes CDR1 GTSNPN and CDR2 SVGIG (reference sequence). The CDR3 is CAWTPTVVEKLFF. The sequenced CDR3 bases are TGTGCCTGGACCCCCACAGTGGTTGAAAAA.

Note on this clone: The CDR3 end lies 3 residues beyond the end of the read and is filled in from the germline J gene. This rearrangement joins TRBV30 to TRBJ2-7, with 8 bases lining up with TRBD1. Germline CDR1 GTSNPN, CDR2 SVGIG (reference sequence). V lost 2 bases, J lost 1 base, and 4 bases stayed unmatched. The length of the CDR3 is 14 residues. The covered CDR3 bases are TGTGCCTGGAGTCCCCGACAGGGGTCCTACGAG. As protein: CAWSPRQGSYE. The entire CDR3 protein is CAWSPRQGSYEQYF.

Worth noting for this clone: The read falls 3 residues short of the CDR3 end, and the missing part is taken from the germline J gene. The V gene is TRBV7-9, the J gene TRBJ1-2; D remains ambiguous. The CDR3 sequence is 12 residues long. The germline V gene encodes CDR1 SEHNR and CDR2 FQNEAQ (reference sequence). The CDR3 DNA, read in part, is TGTGCCAGCAGCGCCGAACTTAGTGAC. Protein product: CASSAELSD. The full CDR3 reads CASSAELSDYTF.

With regard to this clone: The sequenced fragment ends 3 residues before the CDR3 boundary, so the rest is inferred from the germline J gene. The V call is TRBV7-7, the J call TRBJ1-6; 11 bases map to TRBD1. Germline V gives CDR1 SSHAT, CDR2 FNYEAQ (reference sequence). The length of the CDR3 is 18 residues. Unmatched junction bases numbered 12, after V lost 5 bases and J lost 6 bases. CDR3: CASSTWDRGYPSNSPLHF. The sequenced CDR3 bases are TGTGCCAGCAGCACTTGGGACAGGGGGTACCCATCTAATTCACCC.

About this clone itself: The read falls 3 residues short of the CDR3 end, and the missing part is taken from the germline J gene. This sequence joins TRBV5-6 and TRBJ2-7; tentative D call: TRBD2 (6 bases). From germline, CDR1 is SGHDT and CDR2 YYEEEE. Trimming shortened V by 1 base and J by 4 bases, and 9 bases separated the two germline ends. The CDR3 consists of 13 residues. The sequenced CDR3 bases are TGTGCCAGCAGCTTGCAGGGAGGATACGAG. It specifies CASSLQGGYE. The whole CDR3 region reads CASSLQGGYEQYF.